These T cell receptor beta chains were read from a single sample in a study of blood T cell repertoires in COVID-19. The assay was immunoSEQ multiplex PCR, and TCRdb's table has in-frame clones only and misses some. The sample records around 130,000 clones, roughly 90% being singletons. The sample consisted of peripheral blood. Source of these receptors: a human donor with COVID-19, enrolled during active disease. The donor label of this sample is uncertain. Both conserved end residues are part of each CDR3. The D gene is left open where the match is weak. A clone size is listed for some rows: how often the clone was seen (once, few, many), or a class if it is expanded.

clone_size d_call j_call v_call cdr3_aa cdr3_nt
. . TRBJ1-2 TRBV6-5 CASSPIDYRGWTF TGTGCCAGCAGTCCAATTGATTACCGCGGCTGGACCTTC
. TRBD1 TRBJ2-7 TRBV19 CASSPKRQGSPLRQYF TGTGCCAGTAGCCCAAAACGACAGGGGTCTCCCTTGCGGCAGTACTTC
. . TRBJ1-3 TRBV28 CATQGLSGNTIYF TGTGCCACCCAGGGGTTATCTGGAAACACCATATATTTT
. TRBD2 TRBJ2-5 TRBV6-6 CASHRASGGTQETQYF TGTGCCAGCCACCGGGCAAGCGGGGGGACCCAAGAGACCCAGTACTTC
. . TRBJ1-5 TRBV6-4 CASSRDTNQPQHF TGTGCCAGCTCTCGGGACACCAATCAGCCCCAGCATTTT
once TRBD1 TRBJ2-2 TRBV4-1 CASSQGLVRQGPGGELFF TGCGCCAGCAGCCAAGGACTAGTTAGACAGGGGCCCGGCGGGGAGCTGTTTTTT
few TRBD1 TRBJ2-3 TRBV3-1/TRBV3-2 CASSQTGGTDTQYF TGTGCCAGCAGCCAAACAGGGGGCACAGATACGCAGTATTTT
. TRBD2 TRBJ2-1 TRBV10-3 CAISERGLAGNNEQFF TGTGCCATCAGTGAACGCGGACTAGCGGGAAACAATGAGCAGTTCTTC
. TRBD2 TRBJ2-3 TRBV9 CASSGIAGGEADTQYF TGTGCCAGCAGCGGCATAGCGGGGGGCGAGGCAGATACGCAGTATTTT
. . TRBJ2-7 TRBV27 CASSLVGRVSASEQYF TGTGCCAGCAGCCTCGTAGGGCGGGTAAGCGCGTCTGAGCAGTACTTC
. . TRBJ1-6 TRBV4-1 CASNLRQARNSPLHF TGCGCCAGCAACCTGAGACAGGCGAGAAATTCACCCCTCCACTTT
few . TRBJ1-1 TRBV14 CASSQQGNTEAFF TGTGCCAGCAGCCAGCAGGGGAACACTGAAGCTTTCTTT
. . TRBJ2-7 TRBV7-9 CASSLSNEYEQYF TGTGCCAGCAGCTTATCTAACGAGTACGAGCAGTACTTC
. . TRBJ1-2 TRBV10-3 CAIMSRADYGYTF TGTGCCATCATGTCCAGGGCGGACTATGGCTACACCTTC
. TRBD1 TRBJ1-5 TRBV6-5 CASGTGWVPQHF TGTGCCAGCGGGACAGGATGGGTGCCCCAGCATTTT
. . TRBJ1-2 TRBV3-1/TRBV3-2 CASSQAVWGYTF TGTGCCAGCAGCCAAGCGGTCTGGGGCTACACCTTC